What follows are 21 T cell receptor beta chains derived from one specimen sequenced in a study of CD8+ T cells in alopecia areata. Treatment described: oral pan-JAK inhibitor, 5-10 mg twice daily. Extracted from the samples, RNA was reverse transcribed into cDNA to serve as the sequencing template. The method was immunoSEQ multiplex PCR; TCRdb's version includes in-frame clones alone and lacks a portion of them. The top ten clones hold approximately 1% of a sample with about 200,000 clones, about three fifths of them seen once. The sequencing here drew on CD4+ T cells sorted from blood, taken at week 24, from a patient treated with tofacitinib. Receptors were obtained from a human donor with alopecia areata.

The chain uses TRBV2 and TRBJ2-5; the D gene is possibly TRBD2 (6 bases). The CDR3 is made up of 13 amino acids. Trimming pared 4 bases from V and 5 bases from J, leaving 11 bases between. Germline lookup yields CDR1 SNHLY and CDR2 FYNNEI. In DNA, the CDR3 is TGTGCCAGCAGTGGACTAGATTCGGAGACCCAGTACTTC. It encodes CASSGLDSETQYF.

There are a few counts of this clone. This CDR3 reads CAISQGTSGASTDTQYF. CDR3 sequence (DNA): TGTGCCATCAGTCAGGGGACTAGCGGAGCTAGCACAGATACGCAGTATTTT. The chain combines TRBV10-3 with TRBJ2-3; 11 nucleotides match TRBD2. J was trimmed by 0 bases and V by 5 bases; bases with no gene match: 7. The germline V gene encodes CDR1 ENHRY and CDR2 SYGVKD. This CDR3 is built from 17 residues.

CDR3 nucleotides: TGCGCCAGCAGCGACGGGAGCCGAATAGCCAAAAACATTCAGTACTTC. This codes for CASSDGSRIAKNIQYF. The genes are TRBV5-1 and TRBJ2-4, with D maybe TRBD2 (6 bases). The V and J ends lost 4 bases and 0 bases respectively, with 14 bases between them. The CDR3 runs 16 residues. CDR1 is SGHRS, CDR2 YFSETQ, per germline. Using reference TRBV5-1 and TRBJ2-4 for the parts outside the CDR3, the full variable domain is KAGVTQTPRYLIKTRGQQVTLSCSPISGHRSVSWYQQTPGQGLQFLFEYFSETQRNKGNFPGRFSGRQFSNSRSEMNVSTLELGDSALYLCASSDGSRIAKNIQYFGAGTRLSVL.

The chain joins TRBV30 to TRBJ2-5, with 8 nucleotides matching TRBD2. The CDR3 covers 16 residues. J lost 2 bases, V lost 2 bases, and 10 bases had no gene match. Germline V lookup: CDR1 GTSNPN, CDR2 SVGIG (reference sequence). This CDR3 reads CAWSRGLAGGQETQYF. CDR3 DNA sequence: TGTGCCTGGAGTCGAGGACTGGCGGGGGGACAAGAGACCCAGTACTTC.

The rearrangement joins TRBV4-3 to TRBJ2-5; TRBD2 aligns across 7 bases. Unmatched junction bases numbered 4, after V lost 0 bases and J lost 6 bases. Germline V gene lookup returns CDR1 LGHNA and CDR2 YSLEER. CDR3 length equals 14 residues. The CDR3: CASSQEVTSKTQYF. DNA for the CDR3: TGCGCCAGCAGCCAAGAGGTGACTAGCAAGACCCAGTACTTC.

V is TRBV14 and J is TRBJ2-3; TRBD1 matches 8 bases. This CDR3 comprises 16 residues. Germline CDR1 is SGHDN and CDR2 is FVKESK. The V segment lost 4 bases and the J segment 2 bases; nucleotides outside the gene matches: 8. CDR3 in amino acids: CASSLRQGLTTDTQYF. CDR3 DNA sequence: TGTGCCAGCAGCCTCAGACAGGGGCTCACCACAGATACGCAGTATTTT.

The chain is built from TRBV6-5 and TRBJ2-1; TRBD2 might be the D (6 bases). This CDR3 contains 13 residues. V was cut by 8 bases and J by 10 bases, with 18 bases left in between. The germline V gene has CDR1 MNHEY and CDR2 SVGAGI. For the CDR3, the DNA is TGTGCCAGCCGTACAACGGGGAGGCAAGAGCAGTTCTTC. As protein: CASRTTGRQEQFF.

As DNA, the CDR3 is TGTGCCAGCAGTGAGTCGGGGGGGGGCACAGATACGCAGTATTTT. Translation gives CASSESGGGTDTQYF. The chain uses TRBV25-1 and TRBJ2-3; 8 bases fit TRBD2. The V gene end was trimmed by 3 bases and the J gene end by 1 base; junction bases not matched to a gene: 3. The germline V gene encodes CDR1 MGHDK and CDR2 SYGVNS. There are 15 residues in the CDR3.

Comments on this clone: The sample has other DNA sequences that encode this CDR3 too. The rearrangement links TRBV29-1 to TRBJ2-3; either TRBD1 or TRBD2 may fit D (5 bases each). The CDR3 is made up of 12 amino acids. Trimming removed 2 bases at V and 3 bases at J, with 6 bases between. Germline assignment: CDR1 SQVTM and CDR2 ANQGSEA. The CDR3, as DNA: TGCAGCGTTGAATGGGGGACAGATACGCAGTATTTT. Residues: CSVEWGTDTQYF.

This clone was detected a few times. The rearrangement joins TRBV18 to TRBJ1-2; D possibly corresponds to TRBD1 (5 bases). The CDR3 consists of 15 residues. V was cut by 3 bases and J by 0 bases, with 11 bases left in between. Germline V gives CDR1 KGHSH, CDR2 LQKENI. For the CDR3, the DNA is TGTGCCAGCTCACCCGGGACCGACCCTAACTATGGCTACACCTTC. Protein: CASSPGTDPNYGYTF.

This CDR3 reads CASSLSRDNPPQHF. CDR3 coding DNA: TGTGCCAGCAGCCTTTCCAGGGACAACCCGCCCCAGCATTTT. This rearrangement joins TRBV7-2 to TRBJ1-5, with D tentatively TRBD1 (6 bases). CDR1 and CDR2 (germline): SGHTA, FQGNSA. V was cut by 5 bases and J by 9 bases, with 17 bases left in between. This CDR3 has 14 residues.

The chain has TRBV11-2 and TRBJ1-1; D is perhaps TRBD1 (6 bases). The CDR3 contains 16 residues. Deletions cut 2 bases from V and 4 bases from J, with 17 bases between. CDR1 is SGHAT, CDR2 FQNNGV, per germline. The CDR3 loop is CASSLRRAGAGTEAFF. In DNA, the CDR3 is TGTGCCAGCAGCTTACGTCGGGCAGGGGCCGGCACTGAAGCTTTCTTT.

The chain has TRBV2 and TRBJ1-4; the D is unclear. V was clipped by 3 bases and J by 4 bases, with 6 bases between them. The CDR3 sequence is 13 residues long. The germline gives CDR1 SNHLY, CDR2 FYNNEI. As DNA, the CDR3 is TGTGCCAGCAGTGACGGCGTTAATGAAAAACTGTTTTTT. It yields the protein CASSDGVNEKLFF.

The V gene is TRBV10-3, the J gene TRBJ1-1; a weak D match, TRBD1 (5 bases). Trimming took 5 bases from V and 1 from J, leaving 14 bases between them. The CDR3 covers 15 residues. Germline V gene sequence: CDR1 ENHRY, CDR2 SYGVKD. This chain's CDR3 is CAISPQGNWNTEAFF. CDR3 DNA: TGTGCCATCAGTCCCCAGGGAAACTGGAACACTGAAGCTTTCTTT.

The chain links TRBV30 to TRBJ1-2; 9 nucleotides agree with TRBD1. Germline CDR1 and CDR2: GTSNPN and SVGIG (reference sequence). The ends lost 2 bases at V and 8 bases at J; junction bases unmatched: 15. There are 16 residues in the CDR3. CDR3 coding DNA: TGTGCCTGGAGTACCGGGACAGGGTTCTTACGTCGGGGCTACACCTTC. This translates into CAWSTGTGFLRRGYTF. Full variable domain (rest looked up from reference TRBV30 and TRBJ1-2): SQTIHQWPATLVQPVGSPLSLECTVEGTSNPNLYWYRQAAGRGLQLLFYSVGIGQISSEVPQNLSASRPQDRQFILSSKKLLLSDSGFYLCAWSTGTGFLRRGYTFGSGTRLTVV.

The V gene is TRBV7-3, the J gene TRBJ1-1; D is unresolved. Germline-derived CDR1 and CDR2 are SGHTA and FQGTGA. The CDR3 has 13 residues. V shed 4 bases and J shed 3 bases, with 9 bases lying between them. CDR3 loop: CASSSSQDTEAFF. For the CDR3, the DNA is TGTGCCAGCAGCTCCTCCCAGGACACTGAAGCTTTCTTT.

The V gene is TRBV2, the J gene TRBJ2-3; D gene ambiguous. Germline CDR1 is SNHLY and CDR2 is FYNNEI. V was pared by 3 bases and J by 6 bases, with 4 bases between. CDR3 length equals 11 residues. The CDR3 DNA reads TGTGCCAGCAGTGAGACCGATACGCAGTATTTT. Translation gives CASSETDTQYF.

The chain carries TRBV7-7 and TRBJ1-6; D gene uncertain. V was pared by 0 bases and J by 9 bases, with 3 bases between. The CDR3 sequence is 12 residues long. The germline V gene encodes CDR1 SSHAT and CDR2 FNYEAQ (reference sequence). The CDR3 spells CASSLAFSPLHF. CDR3 DNA: TGTGCCAGCAGCTTAGCCTTTTCACCCCTCCACTTT.

This clone has only a few counts. The V and J genes are TRBV2 and TRBJ1-1, with a weak D call TRBD1 (5 bases). CDR3 length: 17 residues. The germline V and J ends were trimmed by 4 bases and 0 bases, with 18 bases remaining between them. Germline-derived CDR1 and CDR2 are SNHLY and FYNNEI. DNA of the CDR3: TGTGCCAGCAGTGTACCAAACGCGGGACCCCTGAACACTGAAGCTTTCTTT. Amino acids: CASSVPNAGPLNTEAFF.

This clone has a handful of counts. The chain is built from TRBV4-1 and TRBJ2-6; TRBD1 matches 8 bases. Germline trimming cut 0 bases from V and 0 bases from J; bases unmatched to any gene: 1. Germline lookup yields CDR1 MGHRA and CDR2 YSYEKL. CDR3 length equals 17 residues. The CDR3 here is CASSQEQGGSGANVLTF. CDR3 DNA: TGCGCCAGCAGCCAAGAACAGGGGGGCTCTGGGGCCAACGTCCTGACTTTC.

The V and J genes are TRBV4-2 and TRBJ1-2, with D unresolved. The V end lost 0 bases, the J end lost 5 bases, and 22 bases lay between the germline ends. This CDR3 contains 18 residues. CDR1 LGHNA and CDR2 YNFKEQ come from the germline V gene. CDR3 nucleotides: TGTGCCAGCAGCCAAGATCTTGCTGGTGCAGGTGGAGGGTATGGCTACACCTTC. Translated, it gives CASSQDLAGAGGGYGYTF.